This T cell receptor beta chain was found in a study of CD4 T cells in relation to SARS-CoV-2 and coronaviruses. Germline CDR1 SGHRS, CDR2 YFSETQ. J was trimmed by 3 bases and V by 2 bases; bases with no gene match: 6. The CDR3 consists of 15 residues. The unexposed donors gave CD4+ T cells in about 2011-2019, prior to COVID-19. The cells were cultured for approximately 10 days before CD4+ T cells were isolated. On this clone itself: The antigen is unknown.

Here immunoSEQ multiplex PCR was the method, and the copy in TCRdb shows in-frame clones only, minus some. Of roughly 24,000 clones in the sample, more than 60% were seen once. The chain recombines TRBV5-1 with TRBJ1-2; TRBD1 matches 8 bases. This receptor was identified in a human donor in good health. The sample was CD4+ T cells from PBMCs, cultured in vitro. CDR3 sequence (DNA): TGCGCCAGCAGCTTCCGGGACAGGACCGACTATGGCTACACCTTC. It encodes CASSFRDRTDYGYTF.